Ten or more counts support the clone carrying this TCR beta chain. The antigen is unknown. The data are from a study of T-cell reconstitution after alpha-beta-depleted transplantation in children. Notes on the study in general: About two months after transplant, alpha-beta T cells reportedly came from several hundred expanded graft clones.

V gave up 6 bases and J gave up 6 bases, with 12 bases separating them. This CDR3 is built from 13 residues. During its preparation, the TCRbeta library received unique molecular identifiers. From the PCR reads, TCRdb called clonotypes with MiXCR, one entry per CDR3 protein. The sample lists hundreds of thousands of distinct CDR3 sequences, roughly 8.1% occurring once. The sample consisted of PBMCs, mostly from graft donor cells, taken 360 days after TCRalphabeta/CD19-depleted stem cell transplant. The chain links TRBV12-3 or TRBV12-4 to TRBJ1-5; D might be TRBD1 (5 bases). This receptor was taken from a male patient aged 2-15 years who had a stem cell transplant for acute myeloid leukemia, so the T cells may come from the graft donor. The chain's CDR3 is CASSLGGGQPQHF. The DNA for the CDR3 is TGTGCCAGCAGCCTTGGGGGGGGTCAGCCCCAGCATTTT.